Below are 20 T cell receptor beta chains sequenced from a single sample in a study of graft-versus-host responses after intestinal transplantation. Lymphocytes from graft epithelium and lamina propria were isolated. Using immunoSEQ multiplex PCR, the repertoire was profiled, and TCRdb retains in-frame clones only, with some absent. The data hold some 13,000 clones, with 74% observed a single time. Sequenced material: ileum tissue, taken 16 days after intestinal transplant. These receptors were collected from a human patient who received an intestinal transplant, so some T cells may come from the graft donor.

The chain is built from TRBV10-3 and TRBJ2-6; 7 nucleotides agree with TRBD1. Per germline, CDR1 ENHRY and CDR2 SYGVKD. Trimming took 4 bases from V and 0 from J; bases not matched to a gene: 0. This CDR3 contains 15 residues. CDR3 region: CAISAGGSGANVLTF. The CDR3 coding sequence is TGTGCCATCAGTGCAGGGGGCTCTGGGGCCAACGTCCTGACTTTC.

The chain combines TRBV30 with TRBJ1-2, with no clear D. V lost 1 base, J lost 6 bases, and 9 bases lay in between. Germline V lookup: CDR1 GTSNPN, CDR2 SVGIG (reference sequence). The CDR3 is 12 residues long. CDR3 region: CAWSDISDGYTF. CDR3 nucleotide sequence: TGTGCCTGGAGTGATATCTCGGATGGCTACACCTTC.

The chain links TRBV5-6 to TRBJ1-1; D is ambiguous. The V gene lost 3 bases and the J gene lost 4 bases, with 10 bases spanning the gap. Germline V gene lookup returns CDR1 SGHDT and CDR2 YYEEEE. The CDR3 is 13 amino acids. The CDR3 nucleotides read TGTGCCAGCAGCTGGACGGCGGGCACTGAAGCTTTCTTT. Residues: CASSWTAGTEAFF.

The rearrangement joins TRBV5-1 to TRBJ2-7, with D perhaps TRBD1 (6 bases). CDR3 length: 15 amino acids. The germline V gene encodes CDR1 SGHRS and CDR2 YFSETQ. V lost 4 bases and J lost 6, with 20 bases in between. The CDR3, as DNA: TGCGCCAGCAGCGGCAGGGGAGAACCCTGGGCCGAGCAGTACTTC. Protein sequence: CASSGRGEPWAEQYF.

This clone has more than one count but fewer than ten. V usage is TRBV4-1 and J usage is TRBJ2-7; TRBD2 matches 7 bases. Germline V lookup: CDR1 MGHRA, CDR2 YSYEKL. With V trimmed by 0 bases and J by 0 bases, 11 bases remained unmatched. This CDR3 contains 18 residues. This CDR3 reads CASSQDPLAVRNSYEQYF. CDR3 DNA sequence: TGCGCCAGCAGCCAAGATCCCCTAGCGGTTCGGAACTCCTACGAGCAGTACTTC.

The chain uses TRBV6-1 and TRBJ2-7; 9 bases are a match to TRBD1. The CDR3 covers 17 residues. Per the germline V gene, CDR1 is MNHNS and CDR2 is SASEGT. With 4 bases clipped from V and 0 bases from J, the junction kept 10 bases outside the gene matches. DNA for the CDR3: TGTGCCAGCAGTGCCCTGGGACAGGGACCTCCCTCCTACGAGCAGTACTTC. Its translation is CASSALGQGPPSYEQYF.

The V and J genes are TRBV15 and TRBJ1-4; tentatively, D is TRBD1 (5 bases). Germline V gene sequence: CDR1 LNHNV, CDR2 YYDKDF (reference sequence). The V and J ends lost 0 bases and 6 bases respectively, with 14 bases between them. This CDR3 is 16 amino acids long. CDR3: CATSREGRDLYEKLFF. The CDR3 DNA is TGTGCCACCAGCAGAGAGGGGCGCGATTTATATGAAAAACTGTTTTTT.

The CDR3 protein is CANLRLATGELFF. In DNA, the CDR3 is TGTGCCAACCTAAGACTAGCAACCGGGGAGCTGTTTTTT. The gene calls are TRBV2 and TRBJ2-2; 7 bases map to TRBD2. Germline V lookup: CDR1 SNHLY, CDR2 FYNNEI. This CDR3 is built from 13 residues. The V gene end was trimmed by 10 bases and the J gene end by 5 bases; junction bases not matched to a gene: 7.

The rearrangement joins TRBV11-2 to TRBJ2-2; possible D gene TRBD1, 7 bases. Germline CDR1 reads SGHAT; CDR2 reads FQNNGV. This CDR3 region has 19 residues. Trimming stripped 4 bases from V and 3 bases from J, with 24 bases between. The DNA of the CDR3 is TGTGCCAGCAGCTGGCGGGCAGGGGGGTTTTTTTCGGACACCGGGGAGCTGTTTTTT. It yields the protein CASSWRAGGFFSDTGELFF.

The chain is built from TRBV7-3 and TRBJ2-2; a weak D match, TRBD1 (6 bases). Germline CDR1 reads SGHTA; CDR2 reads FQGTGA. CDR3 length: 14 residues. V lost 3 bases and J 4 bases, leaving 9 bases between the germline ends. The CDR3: CASSLDRSTGELFF. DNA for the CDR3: TGTGCCAGCAGCTTGGACAGATCCACCGGGGAGCTGTTTTTT.

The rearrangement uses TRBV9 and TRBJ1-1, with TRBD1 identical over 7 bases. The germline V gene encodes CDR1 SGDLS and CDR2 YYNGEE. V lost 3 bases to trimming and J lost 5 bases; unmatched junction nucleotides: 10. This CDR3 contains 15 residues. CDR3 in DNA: TGTGCCAGCAGCGCATACGACAGGGAGCGAACTGAAGCTTTCTTT. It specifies CASSAYDRERTEAFF.

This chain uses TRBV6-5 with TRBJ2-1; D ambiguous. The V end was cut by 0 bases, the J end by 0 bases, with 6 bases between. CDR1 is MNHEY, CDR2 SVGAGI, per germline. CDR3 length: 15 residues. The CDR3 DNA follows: TGTGCCAGCAGTTACTCCGGTCTCTCCTACAATGAGCAGTTCTTC. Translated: CASSYSGLSYNEQFF.

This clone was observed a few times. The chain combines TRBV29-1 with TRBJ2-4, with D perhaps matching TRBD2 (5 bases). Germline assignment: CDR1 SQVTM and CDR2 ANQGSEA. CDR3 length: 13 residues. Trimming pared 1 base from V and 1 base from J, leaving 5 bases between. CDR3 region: CSVEGGAKNIQYF. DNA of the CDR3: TGCAGCGTTGAAGGAGGGGCCAAAAACATTCAGTACTTC.

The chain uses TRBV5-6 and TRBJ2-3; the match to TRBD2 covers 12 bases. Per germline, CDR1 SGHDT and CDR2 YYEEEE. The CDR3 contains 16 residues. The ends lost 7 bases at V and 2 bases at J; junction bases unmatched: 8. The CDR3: CASYNLAGGATDTQYF. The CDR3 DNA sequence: TGTGCCAGCTACAACCTAGCGGGGGGGGCCACAGATACGCAGTATTTT.

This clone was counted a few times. This CDR3 is CASSQIAGGPDTQYF. CDR3 nucleotide sequence: TGTGCCAGCAGCCAAATAGCGGGAGGGCCAGATACGCAGTATTTT. The rearrangement links TRBV4-2 to TRBJ2-3; 11 bases align to TRBD2. Germline V CDR1 and CDR2: LGHNA, YNFKEQ. V shed 2 bases and J 4 bases; nucleotides not matched to a gene: 2. This CDR3 has 15 amino acids.

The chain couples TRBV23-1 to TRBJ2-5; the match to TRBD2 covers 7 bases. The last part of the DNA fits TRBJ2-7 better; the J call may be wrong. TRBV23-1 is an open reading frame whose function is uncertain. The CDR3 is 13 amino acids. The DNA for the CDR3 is TGCGCCAGCAGTCGACGACTAGCACCCGAGCAGTACTTC. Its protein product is CASSRRLAPEQYF.

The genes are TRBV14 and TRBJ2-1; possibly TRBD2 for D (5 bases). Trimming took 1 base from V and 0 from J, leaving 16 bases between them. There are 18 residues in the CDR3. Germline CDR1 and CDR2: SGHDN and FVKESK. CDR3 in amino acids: CASSQAGGWGSSYNEQFF. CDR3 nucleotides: TGTGCCAGCAGCCAAGCAGGCGGGTGGGGAAGCTCCTACAATGAGCAGTTCTTC.

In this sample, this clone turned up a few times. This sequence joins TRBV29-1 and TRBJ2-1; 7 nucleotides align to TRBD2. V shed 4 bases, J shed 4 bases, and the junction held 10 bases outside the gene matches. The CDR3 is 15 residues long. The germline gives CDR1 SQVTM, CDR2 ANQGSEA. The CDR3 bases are TGCAGCGTTGTTCTGCCGGGGGGACCGTACAATGAGCAGTTCTTC. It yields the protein CSVVLPGGPYNEQFF.

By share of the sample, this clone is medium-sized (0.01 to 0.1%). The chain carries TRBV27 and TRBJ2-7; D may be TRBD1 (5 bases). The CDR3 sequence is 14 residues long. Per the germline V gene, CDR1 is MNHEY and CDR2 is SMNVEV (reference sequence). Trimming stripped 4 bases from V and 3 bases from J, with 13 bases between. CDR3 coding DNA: TGTGCCAGCAGTTGGGGAACAGGTCGCTACGAGCAGTACTTC. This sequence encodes CASSWGTGRYEQYF.

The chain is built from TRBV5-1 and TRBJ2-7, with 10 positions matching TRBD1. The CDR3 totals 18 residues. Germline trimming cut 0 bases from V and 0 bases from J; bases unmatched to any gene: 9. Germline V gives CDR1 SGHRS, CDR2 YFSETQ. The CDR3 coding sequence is TGCGCCAGCAGCTTGGGACCGGGACAGGGGTTTGGCTCCTACGAGCAGTACTTC. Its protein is CASSLGPGQGFGSYEQYF.